This T cell receptor beta chain was observed in a study of CXCR3-negative and CXCR3-positive naive CD8 T cells. Regarding this clonotype: The antigen is not known.

Findings and limits, study-wide: Post-cryopreservation CXCR3 expression was partly diminished, and the bulk of assays employed fresh PBMCs.

The CDR3 is 16 amino acids. Germline V lookup: CDR1 SQVTM, CDR2 ANQGSEA. A CD45RO-CCR7+CD27+CD95- profile was what naive CD8+ T cells displayed. Carrying UMI labels, the TRB cDNA libraries were prepared through 5' RACE. From its re-call of the 5' RACE reads, TCRdb lists each CDR3 protein once, without DNA. The table lists 55,000 to 65,000 distinct CDR3 sequences. The clonotype originates from a human donor in good health. Some clones in this sample may be carry-over from other donors' samples. Sequences were obtained from naive CXCR3- CD8+ T cells from blood. The subset: CD45RO-CCR7+CD27+CD95- naive CD8+ T cells lacking CXCR3 (TNR3-). J is TRBJ2-1 and V is TRBV29-1; as DNA is missing, the TRBD2 call by TCRdb cannot be tested. The CDR3 sequence is CSVEDLAGGSRDEQFF.